This TCR beta chain was identified in a study of T cell repertoires in cytomegalovirus infection. Study-wide findings and caveats: CMV-specific HLA-C-restricted TCR beta clonotypes dominated the ex vivo response.

In its sample, this clonotype was seen many times. The antigen remains undetermined. The germline gives CDR1 DFQATT, CDR2 SNEGSKA (reference sequence). CDR3 length: 16 amino acids. MiXCR, applied by TCRdb to the reads, yields one record per CDR3 protein. The sample lists about 300,000 distinct CDR3 sequences, approximately 8.9% occurring once. Sequencing was done on a sample of PBMCs. This receptor was obtained from a human donor in good health (CMV status not recorded). Some clones in this sample may be carry-over from other donors' samples. The rearrangement links TRBV20-1 to TRBJ1-2; the match to TRBD1 covers 8 bases. The CDR3 sequence: CGNLGQGRARSYGYTF. The CDR3 DNA sequence: TGCGGGAACCTCGGACAGGGCAGGGCGAGGAGCTATGGCTACACCTTC.